Following are 19 T cell receptor beta chains from one sample sequenced in a study of molecular identifiers for immune sequencing clone quantification. Via MiXCR, TCRdb re-called the PCR reads, giving one row per CDR3 protein. The sample has some 650,000 distinct CDR3 sequences, 20% seen once. Sequencing input: naive CD8+ T cells from blood, with Jurkat cell RNA spiked in. Subset specified: FACS-sorted CD8+CD4-CCR7+CD45RA+ naive T cells. These receptors were taken from a human donor in good health. Some libraries in this study had Jurkat cell RNA spiked in.

A few counts support this clonotype. The J gene is TRBJ2-6, the V gene TRBV12-3 or TRBV12-4; TRBD1 matches 9 bases. The CDR3 extends over 19 amino acids. Trimming took 1 base from V and 0 from J; bases not matched to a gene: 7. DNA for the CDR3: TGTGCCAGCAGTTTAGTCGGGACAGGGTTTTACTCTGGGGCCAACGTCCTGACTTTC. This codes for CASSLVGTGFYSGANVLTF.

This clonotype has only a few counts. The chain couples TRBV5-3 to TRBJ1-1, with no clear D. TRBV5-3 is classed as an ORF, of uncertain function. Trimming removed 5 bases from V and 0 bases from J, with 11 bases in between. This CDR3 is built from 14 residues. The CDR3 loop is CARRDGRVNTEAFF. The CDR3 DNA reads TGTGCCAGAAGAGATGGACGGGTGAACACTGAAGCTTTCTTT.

This clonotype was counted ten times or more. The V call is TRBV28, the J call TRBJ2-3; no clear D. CDR1 and CDR2 from the germline V gene are MDHEN and SYDVKM. V gave up 7 bases and J gave up 0 bases, with 14 bases separating them. The CDR3 covers 15 residues. CDR3 protein: CASTSTGSSTDTQYF. CDR3 nucleotide sequence: TGTGCCAGCACCTCCACCGGTTCTAGCACAGATACGCAGTATTTT. The full variable domain, rest sourced from reference TRBV28 and TRBJ2-3, is DVKVTQSSRYLVKRTGEKVFLECVQDMDHENMFWYRQDPGLGLRLIYFSYDVKMKEKGDIPEGYSVSREKKERFSLILESASTNQTSMYLCASTSTGSSTDTQYFGPGTRLTVL.

In its sample, this clonotype was seen many times. The J gene is TRBJ2-1, the V gene TRBV9; D unresolved. CDR3 length equals 14 residues. Germline lookup yields CDR1 SGDLS and CDR2 YYNGEE. Deletions cut 0 bases from V and 7 bases from J, with 11 bases between. CDR3 in amino acids: CASSVAERENEQFF. In DNA, the CDR3 is TGTGCCAGCAGCGTAGCGGAACGAGAGAATGAGCAGTTCTTC.

This clonotype has at least ten counts. The rearrangement uses TRBV12-3 or TRBV12-4 and TRBJ2-3; D gene uncertain. V was pared by 4 bases and J by 7 bases, with 9 bases between. The CDR3 has 12 residues. The CDR3 region is CASSSDSYTQYF. CDR3 in DNA: TGTGCCAGCAGTTCTGACTCATATACGCAGTATTTT.

In this sample, this clonotype turned up a few times. The chain recombines TRBV29-1 with TRBJ2-3; possible D gene TRBD2, 6 bases. Trimming shortened V by 3 bases and J by 4 bases, and 20 bases separated the two germline ends. The CDR3 length is 16 residues. Germline V gene sequence: CDR1 SQVTM, CDR2 ANQGSEA. CDR3 sequence reads: CSVEDRGDGSADTQYF. CDR3 DNA: TGCAGCGTTGAGGATCGGGGTGACGGGAGCGCAGATACGCAGTATTTT.

J is TRBJ2-5 and V is TRBV7-8; 13 nucleotides match TRBD2. This CDR3 comprises 17 residues. With V trimmed by 5 bases and J by 5 bases, 11 bases remained unmatched. The germline CDR1 and CDR2 sequences are SGHVS and FQNEAQ. The DNA of the CDR3 is TGTGCCAGCAGCCCGGGGACTAGCGGGGACCGCAGGGAGACCCAGTACTTC. Its translation: CASSPGTSGDRRETQYF.

This clonotype has ten or more counts. V gene TRBV20-1 combines with J gene TRBJ2-7; 10 nucleotides agree with TRBD1. Trimming at V came to 0 bases and at J to 5 bases, leaving 7 bases not matched to a gene. CDR1 is DFQATT, CDR2 SNEGSKA, per germline (reference sequence). This CDR3 has 15 residues. The CDR3 DNA reads as TGCAGTGCTAGAGATCGTAGGACAGGGGGACACGAGCAGTACTTC. As protein: CSARDRRTGGHEQYF.

Ten or more counts support this clonotype. The chain couples TRBV9 to TRBJ1-4, with a possible D match to TRBD1 (5 bases). V was cut by 0 bases and J by 7 bases, with 13 bases left in between. The germline V gene has CDR1 SGDLS and CDR2 YYNGEE. The CDR3 has 15 amino acids. The CDR3, as DNA: TGTGCCAGCAGCGTAGATGGGACTGGCGGTGAAAAACTGTTTTTT. Its protein is CASSVDGTGGEKLFF.

About this clonotype: Since a much larger clone is just one base distant, this may be a read error. The rearrangement joins TRBV4-3 to TRBJ1-4, with 7 bases that match TRBD1. Looked up from germline, CDR1 is LGHNA and CDR2 is YSLEER. The CDR3 is 17 residues long. In DNA form, the CDR3 reads TGCGCCAGCAGCCAGAATCCGGGACAGCTGACTAATAAAAAACTGTTTTTT. This gives the protein CASSQNPGQLTNKKLFF.

Comment on this clonotype: This may come from a read error, since a much larger clone is one base off. This rearrangement joins TRBV2 to TRBJ2-5; tentative D call: TRBD2 (5 bases). The CDR3 is 14 residues long. Germline V gives CDR1 SNHLY, CDR2 FYNNEI. CDR3 nucleotide sequence: TGTGCCGGCAGTATTCGGTTGGACTTTTCGACCCAGTACTTC. This encodes CAGSIRLDFSTQYF.

The chain joins TRBV15 to TRBJ1-1; D gene uncertain. Per germline, CDR1 LNHNV and CDR2 YYDKDF (reference sequence). Trimming pared 5 bases from V and 2 bases from J, leaving 15 bases between. The CDR3 covers 15 residues. CDR3: CATSGWQAVNTEAFF. The CDR3 coding sequence is TGTGCCACCAGCGGGTGGCAGGCGGTAAACACTGAAGCTTTCTTT.

Of note for this clonotype: As the CDR3 is not closed by the conserved phenylalanine or tryptophan, this likely results from a read error. The chain carries TRBV10-2 and TRBJ2-7; the D gene is possibly TRBD1 (6 bases). With 3 bases removed from V and 4 bases from J, the gap between germline ends came to 13 bases. Germline CDR1 WSHSY, CDR2 SAAADI. The CDR3 totals 14 residues. The CDR3 DNA reads as TGCGCCAGCAGTGACCTCAACAGGGCGTACGAGCAGTACCTC. This translates into CASSDLNRAYEQYL.

This clonotype came up many times. This chain uses TRBV19 with TRBJ2-7; TRBD1 matches at 10 bases. The V and J ends lost 4 bases and 1 base, in that order; junction bases with no gene match: 7. Germline lookup yields CDR1 LNHDA and CDR2 SQIVND (reference sequence). The CDR3 is made up of 16 amino acids. CDR3 protein: CASSTPKDRGSYEQYF. The CDR3 region has the DNA TGTGCCAGTAGTACCCCCAAGGACAGGGGGTCCTACGAGCAGTACTTC.

V is TRBV15 and J is TRBJ2-7; D is undetermined. The V and J ends lost 8 bases and 6 bases respectively, with 14 bases between them. This CDR3 has 12 amino acids. Germline CDR1 and CDR2: LNHNV and YYDKDF (reference sequence). Written as DNA, the CDR3 is TGTGCCACCCGTATTAAGGGTGGCGAGCAGTACTTC. Its protein is CATRIKGGEQYF.

Note on this clonotype: A much larger clone sits a single nucleotide away, making a read error possible. The chain links TRBV7-9 to TRBJ1-2; TRBD1 aligns across 11 bases. Germline V gives CDR1 SEHNR, CDR2 FQNEAQ (reference sequence). V gave up 5 bases and J gave up 7 bases; unmatched junction bases: 9. The CDR3 consists of 15 residues. DNA of the CDR3: TGTGCCAGCAGCCCCCTCGGACAGGGGGCCTCTGGCTACACCTTC. Protein sequence: CASSPLGQGASGYTF.

Ten or more counts support this clonotype. The chain carries TRBV12-5 and TRBJ2-7; TRBD1 agrees at 7 bases. The CDR3 runs 17 residues. V was pared by 1 base and J by 3 bases, with 12 bases of the junction left unmatched. The V gene's germline CDR1 is LGHNT and CDR2 FRNRAP. CDR3 in amino acids: CASGLAVTGTAIYEQYF. The CDR3 region has the DNA TGTGCTAGTGGTTTGGCCGTGACCGGGACAGCCATCTACGAGCAGTACTTC.

This clonotype was observed many times. V gene TRBV6-5 combines with J gene TRBJ2-1; 7 bases are a match to TRBD1. The junction had 9 bases not matched to a gene; V was cut back by 6 bases and J by 7 bases. The V gene's germline CDR1 is MNHEY and CDR2 SVGAGI. CDR3 length: 14 amino acids. In DNA, the CDR3 is TGTGCCAGCAGCCTACAGGGGATGTCAAATGAGCAGTTCTTC. Residues: CASSLQGMSNEQFF.

This clonotype was counted ten times or more. The CDR3 bases are TGCAGTGCTTCTGGAGCCACCACCGGGGAGCTGTTTTTT. Its translation is CSASGATTGELFF. The chain links TRBV20-1 to TRBJ2-2; D is unresolved. V was shortened by 5 bases and J by 4 bases, with 11 bases between the two germline ends. Germline CDR1 and CDR2: DFQATT and SNEGSKA (reference sequence). CDR3 length: 13 amino acids.